This entry concerns a single T cell receptor (beta chain). Participants were aged about 18 to 90 years, lived in roughly 25 US areas, and enrolled virtually. The sample comes from a study of blood T cell repertoires in COVID-19. The data were produced by immunoSEQ multiplex PCR, yet TCRdb's version contains in-frame clones alone and is incomplete. The table has some 310,000 clones, roughly 90% seen once; the top ten hold less than 9.5%. Germline loops: CDR1 MNHEY, CDR2 SMNVEV (reference sequence). This CDR3 is 17 amino acids long. Trimming cost V 1 base and J 0 bases; bases outside gene matches: 4. This receptor was obtained from a woman in her twenties or thirties who had recovered from COVID-19. The sequenced sample was PBMCs or T cells enriched from blood (not recorded which). The chain is built from TRBV27 and TRBJ2-7; 12 bases line up with TRBD2. The CDR3 bases are TGTGCCAGCAGTTTATACGGACTAGCGGGGACCTCCTACGAGCAGTACTTC. Its translation: CASSLYGLAGTSYEQYF.